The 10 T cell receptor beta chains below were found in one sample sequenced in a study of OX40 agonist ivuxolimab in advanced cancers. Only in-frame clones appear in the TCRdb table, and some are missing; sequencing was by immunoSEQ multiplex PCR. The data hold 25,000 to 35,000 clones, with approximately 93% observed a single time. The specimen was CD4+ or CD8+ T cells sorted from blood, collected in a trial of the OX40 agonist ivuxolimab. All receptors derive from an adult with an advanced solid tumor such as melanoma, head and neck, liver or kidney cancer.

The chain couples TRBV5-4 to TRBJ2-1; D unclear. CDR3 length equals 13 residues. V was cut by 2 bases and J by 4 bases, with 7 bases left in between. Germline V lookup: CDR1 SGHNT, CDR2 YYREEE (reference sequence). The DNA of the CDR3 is TGTGCCAGCAGCTTTGACTTGTACAATGAGCAGTTCTTC. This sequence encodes CASSFDLYNEQFF.

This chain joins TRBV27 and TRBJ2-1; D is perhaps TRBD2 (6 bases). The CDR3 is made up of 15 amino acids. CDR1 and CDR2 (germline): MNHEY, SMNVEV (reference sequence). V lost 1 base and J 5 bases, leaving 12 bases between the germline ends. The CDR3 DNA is TGTGCCAGCAGTTTATATCGGGAGCTCAACAATGAGCAGTTCTTC. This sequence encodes CASSLYRELNNEQFF.

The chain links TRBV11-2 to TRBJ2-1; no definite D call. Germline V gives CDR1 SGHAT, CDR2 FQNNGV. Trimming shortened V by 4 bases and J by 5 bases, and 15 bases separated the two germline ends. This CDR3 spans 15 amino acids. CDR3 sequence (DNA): TGTGCCAGCAGCTCCGGGTGGATTGGAAACAATGAGCAGTTCTTC. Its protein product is CASSSGWIGNNEQFF.

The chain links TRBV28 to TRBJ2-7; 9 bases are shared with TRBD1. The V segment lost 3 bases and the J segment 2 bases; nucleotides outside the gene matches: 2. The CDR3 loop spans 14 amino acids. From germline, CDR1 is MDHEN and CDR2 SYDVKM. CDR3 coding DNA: TGTGCCAGCAGTTTGACAGGGGGGGCCTACGAGCAGTACTTC. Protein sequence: CASSLTGGAYEQYF.

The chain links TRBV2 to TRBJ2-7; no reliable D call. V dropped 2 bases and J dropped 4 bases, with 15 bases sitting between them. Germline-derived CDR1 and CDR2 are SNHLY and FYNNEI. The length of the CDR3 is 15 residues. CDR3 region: CASSEWGIPSYEQYF. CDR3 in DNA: TGTGCCAGCAGTGAATGGGGTATCCCCTCTTACGAGCAGTACTTC.

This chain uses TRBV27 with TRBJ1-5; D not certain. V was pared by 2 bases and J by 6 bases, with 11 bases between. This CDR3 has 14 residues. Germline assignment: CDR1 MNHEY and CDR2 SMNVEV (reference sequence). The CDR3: CASSLGGRFQPQHF. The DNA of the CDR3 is TGTGCCAGCAGTTTAGGAGGGAGGTTTCAGCCCCAGCATTTT.

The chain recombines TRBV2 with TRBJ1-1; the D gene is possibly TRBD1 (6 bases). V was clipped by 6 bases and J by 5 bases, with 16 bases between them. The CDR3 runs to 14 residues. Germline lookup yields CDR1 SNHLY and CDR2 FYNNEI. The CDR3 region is CASRGGGRGTEAFF. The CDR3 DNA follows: TGTGCCAGCAGAGGCGGGGGGCGCGGAACTGAAGCTTTCTTT.

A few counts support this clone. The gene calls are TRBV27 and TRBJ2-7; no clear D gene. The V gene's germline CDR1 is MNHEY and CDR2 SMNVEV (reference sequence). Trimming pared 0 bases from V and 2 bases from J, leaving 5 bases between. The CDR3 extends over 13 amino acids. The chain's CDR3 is CASSLSAAYEQYF. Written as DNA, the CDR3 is TGTGCCAGCAGTTTATCGGCAGCCTACGAGCAGTACTTC.

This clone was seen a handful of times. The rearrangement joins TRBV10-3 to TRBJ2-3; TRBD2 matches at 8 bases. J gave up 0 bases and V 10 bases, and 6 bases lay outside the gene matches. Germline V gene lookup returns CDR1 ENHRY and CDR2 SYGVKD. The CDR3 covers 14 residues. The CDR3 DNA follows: TGTGCCACCGTATCTAGCGGGAGCACAGATACGCAGTATTTT. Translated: CATVSSGSTDTQYF.

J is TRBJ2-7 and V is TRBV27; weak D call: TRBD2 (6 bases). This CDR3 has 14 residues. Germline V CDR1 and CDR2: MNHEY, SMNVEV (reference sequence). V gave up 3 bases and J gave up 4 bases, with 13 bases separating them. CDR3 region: CASSLAGGVYEQYF. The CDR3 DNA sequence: TGTGCCAGCAGTTTGGCCGGAGGGGTTTACGAGCAGTACTTC.